This T cell receptor beta chain came from a study of blood T cell repertoires in COVID-19. Study context: From T cells, B-cell-depleted T cells, or PBMCs came the material, which was cDNA or gDNA.

CDR1 is SGHNT and CDR2 is YENEEA in the germline V gene. The CDR3 totals 13 residues. V gave up 2 bases and J gave up 4 bases; unmatched junction bases: 2. Data came from immunoSEQ multiplex PCR; TCRdb stores just in-frame clones and leaves some out. The profile shows 200,000 to 250,000 clones, approximately 80% of them singletons. Material for sequencing was PBMCs or T cells enriched from blood (not recorded which). This receptor was obtained from a man aged 60 to 75 who had recovered from COVID-19. This chain connects TRBV11-3 to TRBJ2-7; 7 bases agree with TRBD1. CDR3 nucleotide sequence: TGTGCCAGCAGCTTATCACAGGGGTACGAGCAGTACTTC. It yields the protein CASSLSQGYEQYF.